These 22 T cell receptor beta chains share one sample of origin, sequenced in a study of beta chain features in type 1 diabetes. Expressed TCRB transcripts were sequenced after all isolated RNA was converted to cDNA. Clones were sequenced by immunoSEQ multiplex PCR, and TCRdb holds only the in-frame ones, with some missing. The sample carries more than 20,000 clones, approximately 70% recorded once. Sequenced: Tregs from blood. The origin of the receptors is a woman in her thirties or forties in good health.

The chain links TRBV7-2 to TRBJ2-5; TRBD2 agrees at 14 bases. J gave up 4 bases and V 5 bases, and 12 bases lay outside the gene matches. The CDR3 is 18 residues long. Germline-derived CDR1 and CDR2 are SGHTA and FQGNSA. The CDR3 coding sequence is TGTGCCAGCAGCCTGGGACTAGCGGGGGAACGGGGGGTAGAGACCCAGTACTTC. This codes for CASSLGLAGERGVETQYF.

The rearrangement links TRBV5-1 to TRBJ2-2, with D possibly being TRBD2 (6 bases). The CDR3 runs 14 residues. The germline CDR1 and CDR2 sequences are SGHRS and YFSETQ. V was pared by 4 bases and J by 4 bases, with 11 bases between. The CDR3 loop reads CASSGGVGTGELFF. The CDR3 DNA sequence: TGCGCCAGCAGCGGCGGGGTCGGCACCGGGGAGCTGTTTTTT.

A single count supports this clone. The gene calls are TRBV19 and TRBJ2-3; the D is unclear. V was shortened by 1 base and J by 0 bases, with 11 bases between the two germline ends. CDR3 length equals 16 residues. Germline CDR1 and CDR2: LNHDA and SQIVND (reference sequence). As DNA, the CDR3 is TGTGCCAGTAGTATAGGGCTTCTCTCTAGCACAGATACGCAGTATTTT. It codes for CASSIGLLSSTDTQYF. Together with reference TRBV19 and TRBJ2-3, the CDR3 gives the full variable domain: DGGITQSPKYLFRKEGQNVTLSCEQNLNHDAMYWYRQDPGQGLRLIYYSQIVNDFQKGDIAEGYSVSREKKESFPLTVTSAQKNPTAFYLCASSIGLLSSTDTQYFGPGTRLTVL.

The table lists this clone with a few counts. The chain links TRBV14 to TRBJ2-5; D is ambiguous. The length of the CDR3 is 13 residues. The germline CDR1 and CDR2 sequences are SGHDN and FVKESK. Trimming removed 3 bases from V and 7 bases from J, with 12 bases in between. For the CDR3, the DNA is TGTGCCAGCAGCCATGACTCGGCCGGGACCCAGTACTTC. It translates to CASSHDSAGTQYF.

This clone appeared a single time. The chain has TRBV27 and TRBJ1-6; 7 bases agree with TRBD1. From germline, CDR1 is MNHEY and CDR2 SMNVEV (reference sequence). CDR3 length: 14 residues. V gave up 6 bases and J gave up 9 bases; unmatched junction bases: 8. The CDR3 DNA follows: TGTGCCAGCAGACCCCAGGGGGGAGGTTCACCCCTCCACTTT. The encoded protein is CASRPQGGGSPLHF.

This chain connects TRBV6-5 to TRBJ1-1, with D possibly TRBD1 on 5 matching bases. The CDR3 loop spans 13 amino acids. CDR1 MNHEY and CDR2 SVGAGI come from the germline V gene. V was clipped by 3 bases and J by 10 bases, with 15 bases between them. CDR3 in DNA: TGTGCCAGCAGTTATGGGGCCGGCAGTCGAGCTTTCTTT. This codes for CASSYGAGSRAFF.

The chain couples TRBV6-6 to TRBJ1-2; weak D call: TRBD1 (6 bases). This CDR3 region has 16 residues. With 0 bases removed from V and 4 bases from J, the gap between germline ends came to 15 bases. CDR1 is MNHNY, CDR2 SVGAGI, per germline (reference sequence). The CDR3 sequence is CASSYSKWGGSYGYTF. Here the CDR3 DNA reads TGTGCCAGCAGTTACTCGAAGTGGGGGGGCTCCTATGGCTACACCTTC.

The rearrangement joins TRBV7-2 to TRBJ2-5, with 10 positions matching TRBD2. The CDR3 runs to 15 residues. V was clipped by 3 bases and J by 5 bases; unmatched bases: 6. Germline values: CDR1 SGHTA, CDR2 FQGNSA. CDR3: CASSFQAGGPETQYF. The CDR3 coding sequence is TGTGCCAGCAGCTTCCAAGCGGGGGGGCCCGAGACCCAGTACTTC.

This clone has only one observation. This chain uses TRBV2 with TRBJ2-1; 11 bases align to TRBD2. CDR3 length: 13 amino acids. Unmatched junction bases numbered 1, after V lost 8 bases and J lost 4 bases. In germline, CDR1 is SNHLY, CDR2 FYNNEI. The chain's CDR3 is CASASGGYNEQFF. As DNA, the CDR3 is TGTGCCAGCGCTAGCGGGGGGTACAATGAGCAGTTCTTC.

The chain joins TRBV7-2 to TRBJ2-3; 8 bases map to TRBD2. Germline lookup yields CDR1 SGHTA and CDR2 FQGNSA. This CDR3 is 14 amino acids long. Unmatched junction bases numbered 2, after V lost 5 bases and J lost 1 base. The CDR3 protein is CASSISGGTDTQYF. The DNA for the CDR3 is TGTGCCAGCAGCATTAGCGGGGGCACAGATACGCAGTATTTT. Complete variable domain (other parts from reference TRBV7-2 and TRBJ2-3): GAGVSQSPSNKVTEKGKDVELRCDPISGHTALYWYRQSLGQGLEFLIYFQGNSAPDKSGLPSDRFSAERTGGSVSTLTIQRTQQEDSAVYLCASSISGGTDTQYFGPGTRLTVL.

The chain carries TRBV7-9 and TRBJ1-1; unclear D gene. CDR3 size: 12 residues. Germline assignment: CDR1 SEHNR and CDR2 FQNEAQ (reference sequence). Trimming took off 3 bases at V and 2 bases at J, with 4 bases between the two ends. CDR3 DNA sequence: TGTGCCAGCAGCTTTACTAACACTGAAGCTTTCTTT. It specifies CASSFTNTEAFF.

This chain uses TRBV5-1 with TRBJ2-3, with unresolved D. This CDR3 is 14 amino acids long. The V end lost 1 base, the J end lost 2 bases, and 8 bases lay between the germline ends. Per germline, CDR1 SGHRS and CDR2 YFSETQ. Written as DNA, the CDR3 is TGCGCCAGCAGCTTGTCAGGATTCACAGATACGCAGTATTTT. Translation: CASSLSGFTDTQYF.

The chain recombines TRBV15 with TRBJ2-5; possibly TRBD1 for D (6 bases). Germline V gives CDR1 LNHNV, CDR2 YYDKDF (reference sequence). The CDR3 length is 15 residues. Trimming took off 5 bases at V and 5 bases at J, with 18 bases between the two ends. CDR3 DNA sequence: TGTGCCACCAGCCCGACCCTTTCGAGGGGGGAGACCCAGTACTTC. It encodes CATSPTLSRGETQYF.

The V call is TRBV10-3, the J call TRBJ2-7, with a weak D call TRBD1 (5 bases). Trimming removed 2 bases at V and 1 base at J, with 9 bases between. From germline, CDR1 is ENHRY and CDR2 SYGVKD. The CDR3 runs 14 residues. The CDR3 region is CAISEVGVSYEQYF. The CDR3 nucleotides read TGTGCCATCAGTGAGGTAGGGGTTTCCTACGAGCAGTACTTC.

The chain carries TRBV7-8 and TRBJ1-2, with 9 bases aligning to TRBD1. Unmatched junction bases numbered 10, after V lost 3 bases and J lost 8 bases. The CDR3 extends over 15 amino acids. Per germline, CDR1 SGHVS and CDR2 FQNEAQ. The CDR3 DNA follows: TGTGCCAGCAGCTTGACCCGGACAGGGGTCAAAGGCTACACCTTC. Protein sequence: CASSLTRTGVKGYTF.

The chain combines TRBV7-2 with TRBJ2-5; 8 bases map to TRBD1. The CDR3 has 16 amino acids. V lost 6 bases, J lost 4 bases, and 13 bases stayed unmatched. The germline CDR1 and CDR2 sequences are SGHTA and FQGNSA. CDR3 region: CASSSPGDRSIETQYF. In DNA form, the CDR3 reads TGTGCCAGCAGTTCACCCGGGGACAGGTCTATAGAGACCCAGTACTTC.

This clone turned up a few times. CDR3 residues: CASSPFRELFF. DNA of the CDR3: TGTGCCAGCAGCCCATTCCGGGAGCTGTTTTTT. The V gene is TRBV11-2, the J gene TRBJ2-2; D not resolved. CDR3 length: 11 amino acids. Germline CDR1 and CDR2: SGHAT and FQNNGV. V lost 5 bases and J 9 bases, leaving 7 bases between the germline ends.

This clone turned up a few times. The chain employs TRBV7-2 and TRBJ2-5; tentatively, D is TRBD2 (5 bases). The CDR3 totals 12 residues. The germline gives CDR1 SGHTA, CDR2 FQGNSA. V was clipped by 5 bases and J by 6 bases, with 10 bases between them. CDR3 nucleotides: TGTGCCAGCAGCCGAGGGCTAAAGACCCAGTACTTC. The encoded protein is CASSRGLKTQYF.

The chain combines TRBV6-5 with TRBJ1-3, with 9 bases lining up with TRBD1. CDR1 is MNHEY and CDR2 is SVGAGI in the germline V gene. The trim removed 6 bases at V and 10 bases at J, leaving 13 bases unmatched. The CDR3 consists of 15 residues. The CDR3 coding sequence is TGTGCCAGCAGGCCCTCCGCGACAGGGGGTCTTACCATATATTTT. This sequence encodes CASRPSATGGLTIYF.

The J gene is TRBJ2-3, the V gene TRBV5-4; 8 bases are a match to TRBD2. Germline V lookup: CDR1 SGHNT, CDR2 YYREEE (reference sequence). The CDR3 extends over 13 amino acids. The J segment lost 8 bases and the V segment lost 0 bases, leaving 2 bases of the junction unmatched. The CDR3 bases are TGTGCCAGCAGCTTGGATCTAGCGGGTACGCAGTATTTT. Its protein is CASSLDLAGTQYF.

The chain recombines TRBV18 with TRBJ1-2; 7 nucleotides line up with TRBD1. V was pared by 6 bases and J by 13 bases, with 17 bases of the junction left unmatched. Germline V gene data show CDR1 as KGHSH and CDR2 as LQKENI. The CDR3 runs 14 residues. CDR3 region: CASSPGTATMGGTF. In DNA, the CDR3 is TGTGCCAGCTCGCCCGGGACAGCTACTATGGGCGGCACCTTC. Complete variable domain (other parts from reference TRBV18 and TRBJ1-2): NAGVMQNPRHLVRRRGQEARLRCSPMKGHSHVYWYRQLPEEGLKFMVYLQKENIIDESGMPKERFSAEFPKEGPSILRIQQVVRGDSAAYFCASSPGTATMGGTFGSGTRLTVV.

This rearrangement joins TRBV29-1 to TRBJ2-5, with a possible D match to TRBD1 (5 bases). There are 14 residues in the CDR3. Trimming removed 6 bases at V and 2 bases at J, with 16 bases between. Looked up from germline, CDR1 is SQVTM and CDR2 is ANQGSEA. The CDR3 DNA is TGCAGCGTACTACGAAGGGGATATCAAGAGACCCAGTACTTC. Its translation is CSVLRRGYQETQYF.